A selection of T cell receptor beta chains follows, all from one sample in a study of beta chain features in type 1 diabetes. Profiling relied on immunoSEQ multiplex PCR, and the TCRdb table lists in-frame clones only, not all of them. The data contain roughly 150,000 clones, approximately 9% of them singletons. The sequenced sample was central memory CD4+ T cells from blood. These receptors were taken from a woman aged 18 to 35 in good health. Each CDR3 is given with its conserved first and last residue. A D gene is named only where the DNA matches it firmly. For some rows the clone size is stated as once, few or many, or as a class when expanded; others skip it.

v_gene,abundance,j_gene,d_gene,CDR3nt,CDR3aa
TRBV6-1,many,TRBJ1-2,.,TGTGCCACTGGGGGGGACTACTATGGCTACACCTTC,CATGGDYYGYTF
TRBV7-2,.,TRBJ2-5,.,TGTGCCAGCAGCTTAGCGGGAGTGGTGGAGACCCAGTACTTC,CASSLAGVVETQYF
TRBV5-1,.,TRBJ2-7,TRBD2,TGCGCCAGCAGCTGGAGTACTAGCGGGGATTCCTACGAGCAGTACTTC,CASSWSTSGDSYEQYF
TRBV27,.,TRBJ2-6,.,TGTGCCAGCAGTTTACTCTCTGGGGCCAACGTCCTGACTTTC,CASSLLSGANVLTF
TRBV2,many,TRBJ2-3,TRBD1,TGTGCCAGCAGTGGGGGACAGGGGAACACAGATACGCAGTATTTT,CASSGGQGNTDTQYF
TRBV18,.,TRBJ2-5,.,TGTGCCAGCTCACTTGGACAGCAAGAGACCCAGTACTTC,CASSLGQQETQYF
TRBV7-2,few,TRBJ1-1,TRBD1,TGTGCCAGCAGCGTCCCGGTAGGGGGCAACACTGAAGCTTTCTTT,CASSVPVGGNTEAFF
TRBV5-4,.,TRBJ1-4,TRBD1,TGTGCCAGCAAACACCAGGGGGCGGGTGAAAAACTGTTTTTT,CASKHQGAGEKLFF
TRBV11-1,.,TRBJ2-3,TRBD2,TGTGCCAGCAGCTTCCGGGCGGGAGCAACAGATACGCAGTATTTT,CASSFRAGATDTQYF
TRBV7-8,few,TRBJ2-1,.,TGTGCCAGCAGCCCTCAGATAAGGCAGTTCTTC,CASSPQIRQFF
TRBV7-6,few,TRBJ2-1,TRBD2,TGTGCCAGCAGCCCACCGGGGACTAGCAACCTCAATGAGCAGTTCTTC,CASSPPGTSNLNEQFF
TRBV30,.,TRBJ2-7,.,TGTGCCTGGAATACAGGTCACTACGAGCAGTACTTC,CAWNTGHYEQYF
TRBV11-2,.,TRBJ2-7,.,TGTGCCAGCAGCTTAGAGCAGAGGCTCAGAGGCGAGCAGTACTTC,CASSLEQRLRGEQYF
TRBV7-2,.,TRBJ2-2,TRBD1,TGTGCCAGCAGGCCGGGACAGAGAGGGGAGCTGTTTTTT,CASRPGQRGELFF
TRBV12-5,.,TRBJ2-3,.,TGTGCTAGTGGTTTGGTACTCGGCGGGGCAGATACGCAGTATTTT,CASGLVLGGADTQYF
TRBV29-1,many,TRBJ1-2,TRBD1,TGCAGCGTGGGGACAGGGGGCTATGGCTACACCTTC,CSVGTGGYGYTF
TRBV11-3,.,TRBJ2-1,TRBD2,TGTGCCAGCAGCTTAGATCGTCAGCGGGGGTTCTCCTACAATGAGCAGTTCTTC,CASSLDRQRGFSYNEQFF
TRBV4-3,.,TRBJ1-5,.,TGCGCCAGCAGCCAAGCCGGGGGGAATCAGCCCCAGCATTTT,CASSQAGGNQPQHF
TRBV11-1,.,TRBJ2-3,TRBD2,TGTGCCAGCAGCCCAGGACTAGCGGAGACAGATACGCAGTATTTT,CASSPGLAETDTQYF
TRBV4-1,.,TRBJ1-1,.,TGCGCCAGCAGCTTGGACAGAACCAACACTGAAGCTTTCTTT,CASSLDRTNTEAFF
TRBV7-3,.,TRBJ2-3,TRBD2,TGTGCCAGCAGTCGAGCGGGGGAACCACAATATACGCAGTATTTT,CASSRAGEPQYTQYF
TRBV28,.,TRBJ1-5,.,TGTGCCAGCAGCCTTGGGGGGGTCGAGGGACAGCCCCAGCATTTT,CASSLGGVEGQPQHF
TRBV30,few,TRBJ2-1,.,TGTGCCTGGAGTGCAGCGGAGGCCACTGAGCAGTTCTTC,CAWSAAEATEQFF
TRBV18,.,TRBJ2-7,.,TGTGCCAGCTCACCACTCCGGGATTCCTACGAGCAGTACTTC,CASSPLRDSYEQYF
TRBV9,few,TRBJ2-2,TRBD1,TGTGCCAGCAGCGTTTTCTATCAGGGGGCGAACACCGGGGAGCTGTTTTTT,CASSVFYQGANTGELFF
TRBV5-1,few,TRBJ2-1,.,TGCGCCAGCAGCTTTCTCCCTACATCAGGCTACAATGAGCAGTTCTTC,CASSFLPTSGYNEQFF
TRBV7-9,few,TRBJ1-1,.,TGTGCCAGCAGCTTAGCGGGGGGAAGGGCTTTGAACACTGAAGCTTTCTTT,CASSLAGGRALNTEAFF
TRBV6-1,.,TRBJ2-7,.,TGTGCCAGCAGTGGACAGCCAACCAGGTACGAGCAGTACTTC,CASSGQPTRYEQYF
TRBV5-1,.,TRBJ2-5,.,TGCGCCAGCAGCTTGGACGGGACTGAACAAGAGACCCAGTACTTC,CASSLDGTEQETQYF
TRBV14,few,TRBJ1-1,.,TGTGCCAGCAGCTTTGGAAAGGGGACTGAAGCTTTCTTT,CASSFGKGTEAFF
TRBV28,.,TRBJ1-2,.,TGTGCCAGCAGTTTATCAACGGCGGGCGAAGATGGCTACACCTTC,CASSLSTAGEDGYTF